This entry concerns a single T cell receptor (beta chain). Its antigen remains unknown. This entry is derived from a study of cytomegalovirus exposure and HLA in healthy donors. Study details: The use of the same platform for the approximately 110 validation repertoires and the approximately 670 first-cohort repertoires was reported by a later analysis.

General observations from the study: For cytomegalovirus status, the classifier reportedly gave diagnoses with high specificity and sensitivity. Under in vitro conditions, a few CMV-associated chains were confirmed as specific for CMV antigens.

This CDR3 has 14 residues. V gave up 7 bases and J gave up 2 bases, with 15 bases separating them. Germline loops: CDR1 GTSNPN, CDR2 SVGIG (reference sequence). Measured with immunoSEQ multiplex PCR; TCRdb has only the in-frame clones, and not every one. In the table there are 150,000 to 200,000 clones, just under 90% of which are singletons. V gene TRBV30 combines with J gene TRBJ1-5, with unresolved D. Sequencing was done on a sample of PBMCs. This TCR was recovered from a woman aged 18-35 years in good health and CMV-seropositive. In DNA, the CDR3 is TGTGCCTTGAGCACGGGGTTTGGCAATCAGCCCCAGCATTTT. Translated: CALSTGFGNQPQHF. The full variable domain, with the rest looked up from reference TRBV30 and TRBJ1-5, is SQTIHQWPATLVQPVGSPLSLECTVEGTSNPNLYWYRQAAGRGLQLLFYSVGIGQISSEVPQNLSASRPQDRQFILSSKKLLLSDSGFYLCALSTGFGNQPQHFGDGTRLSIL.